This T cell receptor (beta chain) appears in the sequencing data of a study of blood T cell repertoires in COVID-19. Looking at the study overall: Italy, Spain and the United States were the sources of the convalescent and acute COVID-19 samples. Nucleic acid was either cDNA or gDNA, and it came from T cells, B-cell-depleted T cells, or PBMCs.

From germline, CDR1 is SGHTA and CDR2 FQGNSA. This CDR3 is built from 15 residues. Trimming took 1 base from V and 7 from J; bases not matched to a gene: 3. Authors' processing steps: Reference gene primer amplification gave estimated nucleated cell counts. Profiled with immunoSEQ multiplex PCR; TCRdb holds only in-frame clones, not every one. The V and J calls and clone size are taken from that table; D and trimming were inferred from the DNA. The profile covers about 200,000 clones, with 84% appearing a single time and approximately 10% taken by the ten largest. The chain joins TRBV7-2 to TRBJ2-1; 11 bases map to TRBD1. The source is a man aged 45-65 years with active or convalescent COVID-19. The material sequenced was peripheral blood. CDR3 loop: CASSLGTGGGNEQFF. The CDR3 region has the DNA TGTGCCAGCAGCTTAGGGACAGGGGGCGGGAATGAGCAGTTCTTC.